The 15 T cell receptor beta chains listed next were all sequenced from one sample in a study of human T cells and chemical hapten exposure. As for time point: healthy volunteer bleed at 2 weeks. Whole blood, unfractionated, served as the material for total RNA extraction. TCRdb recomputed calls from the RACE reads with MiXCR, one row per CDR3 protein. The data show just over 90,000 distinct CDR3 sequences, approximately 10% seen once. The specimen was whole blood. Receptors were obtained from a female donor in good health. Some clones in this sample may be carry-over from other donors' samples.

The rearrangement links TRBV12-3 or TRBV12-4 to TRBJ1-5; tentative D call: TRBD1 (6 bases). Trimming left V 4 bases short and J 1 base short, with 11 bases between. The CDR3 length is 15 residues. The CDR3 sequence: CASSSRGSSNQPQHF. The CDR3 DNA reads TGTGCCAGCAGTTCCAGGGGATCGAGCAATCAGCCCCAGCATTTT.

This clonotype was recorded many times. The genes are TRBV29-1 and TRBJ2-2, with TRBD2 matching 9 bases. The CDR3 consists of 16 residues. The V segment lost 2 bases and the J segment 1 base; nucleotides outside the gene matches: 5. Germline V gene data show CDR1 as SQVTM and CDR2 as ANQGSEA. DNA of the CDR3: TGCAGCGTTGAATTTGGTAGCGGGAGGAACACCGGGGAGCTGTTTTTT. Translated, it gives CSVEFGSGRNTGELFF.

This clonotype was seen more than once but under ten times. The V call is TRBV4-3, the J call TRBJ1-1; D gene unclear. Germline lookup yields CDR1 LGHNA and CDR2 YSLEER. There are 15 residues in the CDR3. Trimming took 0 bases from V and 4 from J, leaving 12 bases between them. The CDR3 spells CASSQELGSPTEAFF. The CDR3 DNA is TGCGCCAGCAGCCAAGAATTAGGATCCCCCACTGAAGCTTTCTTT.

V usage is TRBV28 and J usage is TRBJ1-1; D gene unclear. Germline V gives CDR1 MDHEN, CDR2 SYDVKM. Trimming left V 3 bases short and J 6 bases short, with 5 bases between. The CDR3 has 11 amino acids. DNA of the CDR3: TGTGCCAGCAGTTTGCAGGCTGAAGCTTTCTTT. Protein sequence: CASSLQAEAFF.

This clonotype was seen at least ten times. This chain links TRBV2 with TRBJ2-3; the D gene is possibly TRBD2 (5 bases). V shed 7 bases and J shed 2 bases, with 13 bases lying between them. The CDR3 runs to 14 residues. CDR1 SNHLY and CDR2 FYNNEI come from the germline V gene. Here the CDR3 reads CASTQRRNTDTQYF. CDR3 nucleotide sequence: TGTGCCAGCACTCAACGGAGGAACACAGATACGCAGTATTTT.

The chain uses TRBV28 and TRBJ2-5; D is unclear. The germline V and J ends were trimmed by 8 bases and 3 bases, with 10 bases remaining between them. CDR1 is MDHEN, CDR2 SYDVKM, per germline. This CDR3 comprises 12 residues. The CDR3 DNA follows: TGTGCCAGCTCTCAGGCGGAAGAGACCCAGTACTTC. Translation: CASSQAEETQYF.

The V call is TRBV12-3 or TRBV12-4, the J call TRBJ2-1, with unresolved D. This CDR3 is 13 amino acids long. V lost 1 base to trimming and J lost 9 bases, with 10 bases between them. Written as DNA, the CDR3 is TGTGCCAGCAGTTTAGAGGCTATGAGTGAGCAGTTCTTC. It translates to CASSLEAMSEQFF.

The V call is TRBV19, the J call TRBJ1-1, with 7 bases fitting TRBD1. Looked up from germline, CDR1 is LNHDA and CDR2 is SQIVND (reference sequence). V gave up 5 bases and J gave up 4 bases; unmatched junction bases: 7. The CDR3 is 14 amino acids. CDR3 protein: CASSRQTGLTEAFF. The CDR3 coding sequence is TGTGCCAGTAGTCGCCAGACAGGGCTCACTGAAGCTTTCTTT.

This chain connects TRBV29-1 to TRBJ1-1, with a weak D call TRBD1 (5 bases). The ends were cut back, 3 bases at V and 1 base at J, with 9 bases in the middle. Germline values: CDR1 SQVTM, CDR2 ANQGSEA. CDR3 size: 13 residues. The DNA of the CDR3 is TGCAGCGTTGATTGGCAGGGGAACACTGAAGCTTTCTTT. As protein: CSVDWQGNTEAFF.

The chain combines TRBV5-6 with TRBJ1-5; unclear D gene. The CDR3 runs 15 residues. Trimming removed 4 bases from V and 3 bases from J, with 14 bases in between. Germline CDR1 and CDR2: SGHDT and YYEEEE. The CDR3 sequence is CASSPGGQLNQPQHF. The CDR3, as DNA: TGTGCCAGCAGCCCGGGAGGCCAGCTCAATCAGCCCCAGCATTTT.

The chain joins TRBV28 to TRBJ2-7; D remains ambiguous. V lost 2 bases and J 3 bases, leaving 8 bases between the germline ends. From germline, CDR1 is MDHEN and CDR2 SYDVKM. CDR3 length equals 13 residues. The CDR3 region has the DNA TGTGCCAGCAGTTTAGAGGACGGCTACGAGCAGTACTTC. Protein sequence: CASSLEDGYEQYF.

The table lists this clonotype with many counts. The chain combines TRBV6-2 or TRBV6-3 with TRBJ1-2; D perhaps matches TRBD1 (5 bases). The germline gives CDR1 MNHEY, CDR2 SVGEGT. This CDR3 has 17 amino acids. Trimming removed 0 bases from V and 2 bases from J, with 16 bases in between. As DNA, the CDR3 is TGTGCCAGCAGTTACTCTCCTGCAGGGAAGGCGAACTATGGCTACACCTTC. Its translation: CASSYSPAGKANYGYTF.

This clonotype was seen more than once but under ten times. This chain joins TRBV5-1 and TRBJ1-1; D gene ambiguous. CDR3 length: 14 amino acids. The V and J ends lost 4 bases and 0 bases respectively, with 10 bases between them. Looked up from germline, CDR1 is SGHRS and CDR2 is YFSETQ. The CDR3 spells CASSPVSLNTEAFF. CDR3 DNA sequence: TGCGCCAGCAGCCCCGTTTCTTTGAACACTGAAGCTTTCTTT.

This clonotype was counted a few times. The rearrangement joins TRBV30 to TRBJ1-2; TRBD1 matches at 8 bases. CDR1 and CDR2 from the germline V gene are GTSNPN and SVGIG (reference sequence). The J segment lost 2 bases and the V segment lost 2 bases, leaving 4 bases of the junction unmatched. The CDR3 has 14 residues. Written as DNA, the CDR3 is TGTGCCTGGAGTTGGACAGGGCCGAACTATGGCTACACCTTC. Translating gives CAWSWTGPNYGYTF.

The rearrangement joins TRBV20-1 to TRBJ2-3; 7 bases match TRBD2. In germline, CDR1 is DFQATT, CDR2 SNEGSKA (reference sequence). The length of the CDR3 is 16 residues. V lost 2 bases and J lost 4; bases outside the gene matches: 12. The CDR3 DNA follows: TGCAGTGCTAGATCTGGTGGCCCGGGAGGACCAGATACGCAGTATTTT. Translated, it gives CSARSGGPGGPDTQYF.